The clone carrying this TCR beta chain was detected only a few times. Its antigen is still unknown. This record belongs to a study of CD8 T cells in ankylosing spondylitis. Study observations and caveats: What appeared characteristic of ankylosing spondylitis blood was a TCR beta motif of eight highly homologous variants. Reactive arthritis synovial fluid and blood previously showed some of these motif variants. Researchers reportedly found disease-linked clones significantly enriched in matched ankylosing spondylitis synovial fluid. CD8+ by phenotype, disease-linked clones were relatively rare in peripheral blood.

Scientists made TCR beta libraries using quantitative 5'-RACE with molecular barcodes. TCRdb processed the 5' RACE reads anew with MiXCR; each CDR3 protein has one entry. Of 670,000 or so distinct CDR3 sequences in the sample, 15% to 20% are singletons; the top ten hold 15% to 20%. Material for sequencing was blood, either unsorted or a sorted T cell fraction (not recorded which). This clonotype was sampled from a male donor with ankylosing spondylitis.

CDR3 sequence: CASSLRGGGREQYF. Here the CDR3 DNA reads TGTGCCAGCAGCTTACGGGGAGGGGGTCGGGAGCAGTACTTC. This sequence joins TRBV7-2 and TRBJ2-7, with a tentative D call TRBD2 (7 bases). There are 14 residues in the CDR3. CDR1 is SGHTA, CDR2 FQGNSA, per germline. V was clipped by 2 bases and J by 7 bases, with 15 bases between them.